This T cell receptor beta chain emerged from a study of shared clonotypes between healthy human individuals. The wider study: Contributing individuals were a couple of females and three males aged 18 to 49. Every donor yielded three CD4 naive, three CD4 memory, two CD8 naive and one CD8 memory plate. Study-wide results and caveats: In having few donors, the study represented limited genetic and exposure-history diversity. Clonotype sharing across several donors was observed for around 5% of naive CD4 clonotypes.

The data were produced by immunoSEQ multiplex PCR, yet TCRdb's version contains in-frame clones alone and is incomplete. The sample lists 650,000 to 800,000 clones, 55% to 75% occurring once. For this clone: Its antigen is not known.

With 11 bases removed from V and 0 bases from J, the gap between germline ends came to 13 bases. Germline assignment: CDR1 SGHTA and CDR2 FQGNSA. The length of the CDR3 is 13 residues. The chain uses TRBV7-2 and TRBJ1-1; no definite D call. The sample taken for sequencing was memory CD4+ T cells sorted from blood. Noted subset: CD45RA-negative fraction. This TCR came from a woman aged 30 to 39 in good health. The CDR3 is CAGRLGLNTEAFF. The CDR3 DNA reads TGTGCCGGTCGCCTGGGATTGAACACTGAAGCTTTCTTT. Complete variable domain (other parts from reference TRBV7-2 and TRBJ1-1): GAGVSQSPSNKVTEKGKDVELRCDPISGHTALYWYRQSLGQGLEFLIYFQGNSAPDKSGLPSDRFSAERTGGSVSTLTIQRTQQEDSAVYLCAGRLGLNTEAFFGQGTRLTVV.